This TCR beta chain was observed in a study of glioma-infiltrating T cells. The CDR3 is 14 amino acids. V gave up 3 bases and J gave up 6 bases, with 17 bases separating them. Looked up from germline, CDR1 is DFQATT and CDR2 is SNEGSKA (reference sequence). Whole-study results and caveats: Non-neoplastic patients had below-expected tissue-blood divergence, while all gliomas exceeded expectation. CDR3 overlap between tissue and blood was very small.

About this clonotype: Its antigen is as yet unknown.

TCR alpha and beta CDR3 regions were amplified from RNA using iRepertoire nested multiplex PCR. For one-step reverse transcription and amplification, about 85-400 ng of tissue mRNA or PBMC total RNA was used. TCRdb itself ran the multiplex PCR reads through MiXCR, one entry per CDR3 protein. The sample holds 150,000 or so distinct CDR3 sequences; about 39% are singletons and the top ten take around 20%. This TCR was sampled from a human donor with low-grade glioma or glioblastoma, undergoing nonglioma brain surgery, or in good health (not recorded which). The chain couples TRBV20-1 to TRBJ1-2; D call uncertain. The sample taken for sequencing was glioma tissue, nonneoplastic brain tissue, or PBMCs (not recorded which). The CDR3: CSASRSQARHGYTF. In nucleotides, the CDR3 is TGCAGTGCTAGCCGATCTCAGGCCCGGCATGGCTACACCTTC.